The present entry profiles one T cell receptor (beta chain) with its context. Its antigen is not yet known. No clone much larger than this one lies a single base away; base qualities are absent. These data belong to a study of blood T cell repertoires in COVID-19 (dated by TCRdb to the early 2020s). Notes on the research overall: Collaborator samples came from the United States, Italy and Spain and covered acute and convalescent phases of COVID-19. The prospective study material was composed of cDNA or gDNA derived from T cells, B-cell-depleted T cells, or PBMCs. The dataset comprised deeply sampled blood TCRbeta repertoires from subjects exposed to, actively infected with, or recovered from COVID-19. The repertoires were released in a freely available public database intended as a resource for research on the immune response to SARS-CoV-2. Samples came from the ongoing ImmuneRACE study (first 160 participants) plus 1,254 subjects from 6 global collaborators. Nearly every sample came with metadata listing a de-identified subject ID, COVID-19 status, age in years and sex. Where HLA class I and class II types were available, the types were taken from metadata supplied by the sample provider, not from assay-based typing. On the study overall, not on this receptor specifically: The quantity of clinical and demographic metadata differed by source and by participant and was supplied without curation.

CDR1 and CDR2 are read off the germline V gene as MNHEY and SVGAGI. Trimming takes 4 bases off V and 6 bases off J; junction bases not matched to a gene: 5. The CDR3 numbers 14 residues from cysteine through phenylalanine. Of all the DNA, just the CDR3 is kept, 42 bases in frame from base 1. TCRbeta CDR3 regions were amplified from genomic DNA using the immunoSEQ Assay, a bias-controlled multiplex PCR. The study's processing was this. The number of nucleated cells in each sample was estimated from the amplification of reference gene primers within the assay. To quantify the absolute abundance of each unique TCRbeta CDR3 rearrangement, sequence reads were collapsed and filtered. For each sample, productive Simpson clonality was calculated as the square root of Simpson's diversity index over productive rearrangements. TCRdb carries this immuneACCESS record with in-frame sequences only. Its versions omit some clonotypes, under half of them owing to an unresolved V gene in the studies checked, with the rest unexplained. V, J and clone size reflect that table, while D and trimming were determined from the DNA. The sample table lists about 50,000 clones, 85% to 90% of them with a count of one. The ten biggest clones cover about 2% of the sample.

At one collaborating source in Seattle, patients were enrolled during active infection and were followed longitudinally through the course of disease. Collaborating institutions collected whole blood in K2EDTA tubes following their own protocols. Collaborator samples were shipped for TCRbeta analysis as frozen whole blood, isolated PBMCs, or DNA extracted from either sample type. The chain uses TRBV6-5 and TRBJ1-5, and 8 bases in between align with TRBD1. Specimen: peripheral blood. The clonotype was recovered from a woman older than 75 with COVID-19, enrolled during active disease. The DNA sequence follows: TGTGCCAGCAGTTCCAGGGGGCGCAGTCAGCCCCAGCATTTT. Its product reads: CASSSRGRSQPQHF.